This entry is about one T cell receptor (beta chain). Repertoires were generated with immunoSEQ multiplex PCR, while TCRdb's copy carries only in-frame clones and drops some. The sample carries fewer than 300,000 clones, over 90% recorded once. The data were obtained in a study of T cell responses to AZD1222 COVID-19 vaccine. Per germline, CDR1 MGHRA and CDR2 YSYEKL. The germline V and J ends were trimmed by 4 bases and 2 bases, with 15 bases remaining between them. The CDR3 length is 16 residues. The sample was peripheral blood, taken on day 0 of AZD1222 vaccination. The chain recombines TRBV4-1 with TRBJ1-3, with D possibly TRBD1 on 5 matching bases. The sequence was obtained from an adult in good health. The CDR3 loop reads CASSRFSGTPGNTIYF. The DNA of the CDR3 is TGCGCCAGCAGCCGCTTCTCGGGGACCCCTGGAAACACCATATATTTT.